The text below deals with one TCR beta chain. Germline is not matched at one junction end, which may reflect a read error. RNA transcripts yielded amplified TCR beta CDR3 regions. Using the HTBI primer set, a first-round RT-PCR was run on the TCR CDR3. TCRdb redid the calling of the multiplex PCR reads with MiXCR, one entry per CDR3 protein. Among 500,000 to 750,000 distinct CDR3 sequences listed, about half were seen once. The data were obtained in a study of T cells in Graves' hyperthyroidism and ophthalmopathy. The CDR3 sequence is 12 residues long. Germline CDR1 reads LNHDA; CDR2 reads SQIVND (reference sequence).

The sample consisted of peripheral blood or thyroid tissue (not recorded which). The sequence was obtained from a woman aged 18-29 years with Graves' hyperthyroidism. V gene TRBV19 combines with J gene TRBJ1-4; D ambiguous. The CDR3 protein is CASSLANGKLFF. The CDR3 DNA is TGTGCCAGTAGTCTCGCTAATGGAAAACTGTTTTTT. Full variable domain (missing parts from reference TRBV19 and TRBJ1-4): DGGITQSPKYLFRKEGQNVTLSCEQNLNHDAMYWYRQDPGQGLRLIYYSQIVNDFQKGDIAEGYSVSREKKESFPLTVTSAQKNPTAFYLCASSLANGKLFFGSGTQLSVL.